The rows below give T cell receptor beta chains drawn from one sample of a study of T cell repertoires in cytomegalovirus infection. A single record per CDR3 protein comes from TCRdb applying MiXCR to the reads. The sample has fewer than 850,000 distinct CDR3 sequences; about 29% are singletons. Their antigen targets remain unknown. The material was cultured CD8+ T cells from PBMCs, obtained from culture after CMV antigen stimulation. These receptors were taken from a human donor in good health (CMV status not recorded). Some clones in this sample may be carry-over from other donors' samples. Both conserved end residues are part of each CDR3. The D gene is left open where the match is weak. Only part of the rows carry a size: once, few, many, or a class if the clone is expanded.

j_gene | v_gene | abundance | d_gene | CDR3aa | CDR3nt
TRBJ1-5 | TRBV20-1 | NA | TRBD1 | CSARDSVQGALQPQHF | TGCAGTGCTAGAGATTCGGTACAGGGGGCCCTTCAGCCCCAGCATTTT
TRBJ2-7 | TRBV13 | NA | NA | CASSPGTEGAQYF | TGTGCCAGCAGCCCCGGGACGGAGGGAGCGCAGTACTTC
TRBJ2-1 | TRBV7-2 | many | NA | CASSRGPLDEQFF | TGTGCCAGCAGCCGGGGACCCCTCGATGAGCAGTTCTTC
TRBJ2-7 | TRBV5-4 | NA | NA | CASSLAPTGLSSYEQYF | TGTGCCAGCAGCTTGGCACCCACAGGTTTGAGCTCCTACGAGCAGTACTTC
TRBJ1-1 | TRBV7-9 | few | NA | CASSQGAGQNTEAFF | TGTGCCAGCAGCCAAGGGGCAGGACAGAACACTGAAGCTTTCTTT
TRBJ1-5 | TRBV6-6 | many | TRBD1 | CASSYFPRDRASNQPQHF | TGTGCCAGCAGTTACTTTCCCCGGGACAGGGCGAGCAATCAGCCCCAGCATTTT
TRBJ2-3 | TRBV7-2 | many | NA | CASSFLGAQDTQYF | TGTGCCAGCAGCTTCCTGGGGGCCCAAGATACGCAGTATTTT
TRBJ1-2 | TRBV7-8 | few | TRBD1 | CASSAWTGPYGYTF | TGTGCCAGCAGCGCCTGGACAGGTCCCTATGGCTACACCTTC
TRBJ2-3 | TRBV7-9 | few | NA | CASSFGISLTTDTQYF | TGTGCCAGCAGCTTCGGGATTAGCTTGACCACAGATACGCAGTATTTT
TRBJ2-7 | TRBV7-6 | many | NA | CASSPKIGTYEQYF | TGTGCCAGCAGCCCCAAGATCGGGACCTACGAGCAGTACTTC
TRBJ2-3 | TRBV9 | NA | NA | CASSGGPPTDTQYF | TGTGCCAGCAGCGGCGGACCCCCCACAGATACGCAGTATTTT
TRBJ2-3 | TRBV28 | many | TRBD2 | CASSSSGTTLGDTQYF | TGTGCCAGCAGTTCCTCGGGGACTACCCTTGGAGATACGCAGTATTTT
TRBJ2-1 | TRBV13 | NA | TRBD2 | CASSPGTSALF | TGTGCCAGCAGCCCCGGGACTAGCGCGCTCTTC
TRBJ1-1 | TRBV19 | few | NA | CASSIWGDTEAFF | TGTGCCAGTAGTATTTGGGGGGACACTGAAGCTTTCTTT